This TCR beta chain was obtained from a study of T cells in Graves' hyperthyroidism and ophthalmopathy. As for the study in general: Prior to any treatment, at the point of initial diagnosis, peripheral blood was collected. The study's findings and limits: Most thyroid clonotypes with frequency above 0.001 were detected in blood. Model-based prediction identified ophthalmopathy a median around 6.7 months prior to its onset.

This clonotype was seen only once. The antigen remains unidentified. Fresh 10 ml peripheral blood yielded PBMCs. This CDR3 is 14 amino acids long. In germline, CDR1 is SEHNR, CDR2 FQNEAQ (reference sequence). V lost 4 bases to trimming and J lost 5 bases; unmatched junction nucleotides: 7. Amplified TCR beta CDR3 regions came from RNA transcripts. The TCR CDR3 was amplified in a first-round RT-PCR using the HTBI primer set. MiXCR was run by TCRdb on the multiplex PCR reads, yielding one entry per CDR3 protein. Here the sample spans some 360,000 distinct CDR3 sequences, over 15% being singletons. This receptor was obtained from a middle-aged woman with Graves' ophthalmopathy. This chain connects TRBV7-9 to TRBJ2-7; 8 bases are shared with TRBD2. Sequenced input: blood. The CDR3 DNA sequence: TGTGCCAGCAGCTGGAGCGGGAGATCGCACGAGCAGTACTTC. This translates into CASSWSGRSHEQYF.